Described below is a single TCR beta chain sequence and its context. The target of this receptor is not known. Within one base of it there is no much larger clone, and no base qualities were kept. Measured from the cysteine to the phenylalanine, the CDR3 is 17 residues long. CDR3 DNA only is kept here, 51 bases in frame from base 1. V gives up 4 bases and J gives up 6 bases, and the segment between their germline ends measures 19 bases. For CDR1 and CDR2, the germline V gene lists LGHNA and YNFKEQ. The data belong to a study of blood T cell repertoires in COVID-19 (dated by TCRdb to the early 2020s). Study-level background: Collaborator samples came from the United States, Italy and Spain and covered acute and convalescent phases of COVID-19. The prospective study material was composed of cDNA or gDNA derived from T cells, B-cell-depleted T cells, or PBMCs. Where available, HLA class I and class II types were obtained from metadata supplied by the sample provider rather than from assay-based typing. The dataset comprised deeply sampled blood TCRbeta repertoires from subjects exposed to, actively infected with, or recovered from COVID-19. The samples were drawn from two sources: the first 160 participants of the ongoing ImmuneRACE study, and 950 to 1,500 subjects contributed by 6 global collaborators. The repertoires were released in a freely available public database intended as a resource for research on the immune response to SARS-CoV-2. Sample metadata almost always included a de-identified subject ID, COVID-19 status, age in years and sex.

TCRbeta CDR3 regions were amplified from genomic DNA using the immunoSEQ Assay, a bias-controlled multiplex PCR. The authors' pipeline ran thus. Within the assay, amplification of reference gene primers was used to estimate how many nucleated cells each sample contained. To quantify the absolute abundance of each unique TCRbeta CDR3 rearrangement, sequence reads were collapsed and filtered. Productive Simpson clonality was computed per sample as the square root of Simpson's diversity index over productive rearrangements. This is the immuneACCESS table as TCRdb keeps it, with only in-frame sequences that have V and J called. A part of the clones is gone; compared with another copy, unresolved V genes explain less than half, and the rest is unexplained. Clonal size and the V and J genes are those of that table, whereas D and trimming came from the DNA. Within this sample are 200,000 to 250,000 clones, with roughly nine tenths of them counted one time only. The top ten constitute approximately 3.4% of the sample.

Participants in the prospective study were enrolled through a virtual design, were aged roughly 18 to 100 years, and lived in 20 to 30 United States geographic areas. Cohort assignment in the prospective study relied on participant-reported clinical history from a screening survey and a study questionnaire. Each participant in the prospective study had whole blood, serum and a nasopharyngeal or oropharyngeal swab collected by mobile phlebotomists. Participants in the prospective study had the option to provide additional blood draws and questionnaires over a roughly 2-month period. Prospective study blood samples were shipped either frozen or at room temperature before DNA extraction. Findings and caveats that apply to the study as a whole: The quantity of clinical and demographic metadata differed by source and by participant and was supplied without curation.

The material sequenced was PBMCs or T cells enriched from blood (not recorded which). The rearrangement joined TRBV4-2 to TRBJ1-6; tentative D gene TRBD1, with 5 bases matching. This TCR was sampled from a young woman in a cohort exposed to, infected with or recovered from COVID-19 (not recorded which). The DNA is as follows: TGTGCCAGCAGCCCGCTGTTAATAGGGGAGGGTAATTCACCCCTCCACTTT. This translates into CASSPLLIGEGNSPLHF.